These T cell receptor beta chains were read from a single sample in a study of graft-versus-host responses after intestinal transplantation. TCRdb keeps only in-frame clones here, not all; method: immunoSEQ multiplex PCR. Of more than 10,000 clones listed, about four fifths are singletons. The sequencing here drew on PBMCs, taken about 130 days after transplant. The receptors stem from a human patient who received an intestinal transplant, so some T cells may come from the graft donor. CDR3s include the opening cysteine and the closing phenylalanine or tryptophan. A D gene is named only where the DNA matches it firmly. The listing skips clone size in some rows; elsewhere it reads once, few, many or a size class.

TRBJ2-7,TRBV4-1,.,.,CASSQVRIGASQTYEQYF,TGCGCCAGCAGCCAAGTTCGGATTGGGGCTAGCCAAACCTACGAGCAGTACTTC
TRBJ1-1,TRBV27,.,.,CASREGGEMNTEAFF,TGTGCCAGTCGGGAGGGTGGCGAAATGAACACTGAAGCTTTCTTT
TRBJ1-1,TRBV5-1,.,TRBD1,CASSLAGGLTEAFF,TGCGCCAGCAGCTTGGCAGGGGGCCTCACTGAAGCTTTCTTT
TRBJ1-5,TRBV29-1,.,.,CSPRGTRGLPQHF,TGCAGCCCGCGCGGGACGCGGGGCTTGCCCCAGCATTTT
TRBJ2-1,TRBV4-2,.,.,CASSQLEGMVGQFF,TGTGCCAGCAGCCAGCTAGAGGGGATGGTTGGGCAGTTCTTC
TRBJ2-1,TRBV7-3,.,TRBD1,CASSRLDRDDEQFF,TGTGCCAGCAGCCGACTGGACAGGGACGATGAGCAGTTCTTC
TRBJ1-6,TRBV6-4,few,.,CASSDGQENSPLHF,TGTGCCAGCAGTGACGGGCAGGAGAATTCACCCCTCCACTTT
TRBJ2-3,TRBV7-2,.,.,CASSPKVFPTDTQYF,TGTGCCAGCAGTCCAAAGGTCTTCCCCACAGATACGCAGTATTTT
TRBJ2-1,TRBV14,.,TRBD2,CASSYLAGGVYEQFF,TGTGCCAGCAGCTACCTAGCGGGAGGGGTGTATGAGCAGTTCTTC
TRBJ2-1,TRBV28,few,TRBD2,CASSLSGLADMGQFF,TGTGCCAGCAGTTTATCGGGACTAGCGGATATGGGCCAGTTCTTC
TRBJ2-2,TRBV6-1,.,.,CASSEARGANTGELFF,TGTGCCAGCAGTGAAGCACGCGGTGCGAACACCGGGGAGCTGTTTTTT
TRBJ1-2,TRBV7-9,once,.,CASSQTGDYGYTF,TGTGCCAGCAGCCAAACAGGAGACTATGGCTACACCTTC
TRBJ1-3,TRBV7-6,.,.,CASSLGPTGNTIYF,TGTGCCAGCAGCTTGGGACCCACTGGAAACACCATATATTTT
TRBJ2-7,TRBV11-2,.,TRBD1,CASSLPGTGVSYEQYF,TGTGCCAGCAGCTTACCCGGGACAGGGGTCTCCTACGAGCAGTACTTC
TRBJ2-7,TRBV9,.,.,CASSGIGGRQYF,TGTGCCAGCAGCGGGATAGGAGGTCGGCAGTACTTC
TRBJ2-5,TRBV9,.,.,CASSPLGALGETQYF,TGTGCCAGCAGCCCCCTGGGGGCACTCGGGGAGACCCAGTACTTC
TRBJ2-2,TRBV5-8,.,.,CASSQGMDTGELFF,TGTGCCAGCAGCCAAGGGATGGACACCGGGGAGCTGTTTTTT
TRBJ2-7,TRBV19,.,TRBD1,CASSIGQGTSYEQYF,TGTGCCAGTAGTATCGGACAGGGGACGTCCTACGAGCAGTACTTC
TRBJ2-7,TRBV19,.,.,CASSSLLVSSYEQYF,TGTGCCAGTAGTAGCCTTTTAGTGAGCTCCTACGAGCAGTACTTC
TRBJ2-3,TRBV5-5,.,.,CASSLIPSGTDTQYF,TGTGCCAGCAGCTTGATCCCTAGCGGCACAGATACGCAGTATTTT
TRBJ2-3,TRBV19,.,.,CASSISGVRTDTQYF,TGTGCCAGTAGTATTTCGGGGGTTCGGACAGATACGCAGTATTTT
TRBJ1-1,TRBV7-3,.,.,CASSLKGGTEAFF,TGTGCCAGCAGCTTAAAGGGCGGAACTGAAGCTTTCTTT
TRBJ2-7,TRBV2,.,.,CASSVSLTIYEQYF,TGTGCCAGCAGTGTAAGTCTGACGATCTACGAGCAGTACTTC
TRBJ1-1,TRBV11-2,.,.,CASSLPTGRTEAFF,TGTGCCAGCAGCTTACCGACAGGTAGGACTGAAGCTTTCTTT
TRBJ1-2,TRBV27,.,TRBD1,CASRREAGGNYGYTF,TGTGCCAGCAGGAGGGAGGCAGGGGGGAACTATGGCTACACCTTC
TRBJ1-4,TRBV18,.,.,CASSPLFAEKLFF,TGTGCCAGCTCACCACTTTTCGCTGAAAAACTGTTTTTT
TRBJ2-1,TRBV6-4,.,.,CASSDETHEQFF,TGTGCCAGCAGTGACGAGACTCATGAGCAGTTCTTC
TRBJ2-7,TRBV28,.,TRBD2,CASTQAAGGTYEQYF,TGTGCCAGCACCCAGGCAGCGGGAGGTACCTACGAGCAGTACTTC
TRBJ2-6,TRBV4-3,.,TRBD1,CASSPAGGDGANVLTF,TGCGCCAGCAGCCCAGCAGGGGGCGACGGGGCCAACGTCCTGACTTTC
TRBJ2-7,TRBV2,.,.,CASNLAEGRGEQYF,TGTGCCAGCAACCTTGCCGAGGGCCGGGGCGAGCAGTACTTC
TRBJ1-4,TRBV7-7,.,.,CASSLNTGLNEKLFF,TGTGCTAGCAGCTTAAATACAGGCCTTAATGAAAAACTGTTTTTT
TRBJ2-1,TRBV6-5,.,.,CASSYRIQQDNEQFF,TGTGCCAGCAGTTATCGGATTCAACAGGACAATGAGCAGTTCTTC
TRBJ1-2,TRBV6-6,.,.,CASSYTGREGYGYTF,TGTGCCAGCAGTTACACTGGAAGGGAAGGGTATGGCTACACCTTC
TRBJ2-5,TRBV7-8,.,.,CASTPIFAGDSQETQYF,TGTGCCAGCACCCCAATCTTCGCGGGGGACAGTCAAGAGACCCAGTACTTC
TRBJ2-3,TRBV2,.,TRBD1,CASSDPGQGTSDTQYF,TGTGCCAGCAGTGACCCGGGACAGGGGACGTCAGATACGCAGTATTTT
TRBJ2-1,TRBV19,.,.,CASRGLDSSYNEQFF,TGTGCCAGTAGAGGACTGGACAGCTCCTACAATGAGCAGTTCTTC
TRBJ2-5,TRBV7-6,few,TRBD2,CASSLAGVWEETQYF,TGTGCCAGCAGCCTAGCGGGAGTCTGGGAGGAGACCCAGTACTTC
TRBJ2-7,TRBV27,.,.,CASSLETGYEQYF,TGTGCCAGCAGTTTGGAAACAGGTTACGAGCAGTACTTC
TRBJ1-1,TRBV5-1,.,.,CASSQWGSTEAFF,TGCGCCAGCAGCCAGTGGGGGAGCACTGAAGCTTTCTTT
TRBJ2-5,TRBV5-4,.,.,CAALDAGQETQYF,TGTGCCGCCCTCGATGCAGGGCAAGAGACCCAGTACTTC
TRBJ2-6,TRBV2,once,.,CASSRDSPGGANVLTF,TGTGCCAGCAGTCGAGACAGTCCGGGGGGGGCCAACGTCCTGACTTTC
TRBJ1-5,TRBV6-5,.,.,CASSWGADQPQHF,TGTGCCAGCAGTTGGGGGGCTGATCAGCCCCAGCATTTT
TRBJ2-1,TRBV6-1,.,TRBD2,CASSELAGVDEQFF,TGTGCCAGCAGTGAACTAGCGGGAGTGGATGAGCAGTTCTTC
TRBJ2-7,TRBV11-2,.,TRBD2,CASSSVTSGEIYEQYF,TGTGCCAGCAGCTCCGTTACTAGCGGGGAGATCTACGAGCAGTACTTC
TRBJ1-2,TRBV5-4,.,.,CASSPLKGPYGYTF,TGTGCCAGCAGCCCTCTCAAGGGCCCCTATGGCTACACCTTC
TRBJ2-7,TRBV28,.,.,CASSLRGRSYEQYF,TGTGCCAGCAGTTTACGTGGGCGATCCTACGAGCAGTACTTC
TRBJ2-1,TRBV28,.,TRBD2,CASSLDAGGYNEQFF,TGTGCCAGCAGTTTGGACGCGGGAGGCTACAATGAGCAGTTCTTC
TRBJ2-6,TRBV6-5,.,.,CASSYSQGRANVLTF,TGTGCCAGCAGTTATTCACAGGGCAGGGCCAACGTCCTGACTTTC
TRBJ2-3,TRBV10-3,.,.,CAISESSGTPTTDTQYF,TGTGCCATCAGTGAATCTTCAGGGACCCCGACTACGGATACGCAGTATTTT
TRBJ2-3,TRBV4-2,.,TRBD2,CASSHSSGGTDTQYF,TGTGCCAGCAGTCATTCTAGCGGGGGCACAGATACGCAGTATTTT
TRBJ2-5,TRBV6-6,.,TRBD2,CASSQSRPGGETQYF,TGTGCCAGCAGCCAAAGCCGGCCGGGGGGAGAGACCCAGTACTTC
TRBJ1-1,TRBV7-9,.,TRBD1,CASSSGQGATEAFF,TGTGCCAGCAGCTCGGGACAGGGGGCCACTGAAGCTTTCTTT
TRBJ2-3,TRBV30,.,.,CAWSVGLDTQYF,TGTGCCTGGAGTGTGGGGCTGGATACGCAGTATTTT
TRBJ2-1,TRBV7-3,.,TRBD2,CATSAGGPNEQFF,TGTGCCACCAGCGCGGGAGGGCCCAATGAGCAGTTCTTC